The following is a T cell receptor beta chain sequence with its context. This entry belongs to a study of blood T cell repertoires in COVID-19. Germline assignment: CDR1 SGHAT and CDR2 FQNNGV. V lost 3 bases and J lost 5; bases outside the gene matches: 3. The CDR3 consists of 15 residues. In the source study's methods: Researchers report that nucleated cell counts were estimated from reference gene primer amplification. Method: immunoSEQ multiplex PCR; TCRdb's copy keeps in-frame clones and lacks some. V, J and clone size derive from that table, while D and trimming were established from the DNA sequence. The repertoire holds roughly 150,000 clones, with 70% to 85% as singletons.

The chain carries TRBV11-2 and TRBJ2-1, with 11 bases identical to TRBD1. Material for sequencing was peripheral blood. The receptor's source is a woman aged 50 to 60 with acute or convalescent COVID-19. For the CDR3, the DNA is TGTGCCAGCAGCTTTCGGGACAGGGGGGACAATGAGCAGTTCTTC. Encoded protein: CASSFRDRGDNEQFF.